This TCR beta chain stems from a study of cytomegalovirus exposure and HLA in healthy donors. Looking at the study overall: When fewer than 500 donors were genotyped, approximately 81% of them were found to fall in the Caucasian-associated ancestry cluster.

As concerns this clone: Its antigen is unknown.

Unrecorded immune exposure was likely among donors, who were nominally healthy when sampled. The PCR contained 60 Vbeta and 13 Jbeta primers. TCRdb keeps only in-frame clones here, not all; method: immunoSEQ multiplex PCR. The sample holds tens of thousands of clones, 60% to 85% seen once. Study-level findings and limits: Trimming of TCR beta V- and J-genes showed a link, identified in a later analysis, to a missense DCLRE1C variant.

Looked up from germline, CDR1 is MDHEN and CDR2 is SYDVKM. The CDR3 is made up of 16 amino acids. V lost 5 bases to trimming and J lost 9 bases; unmatched junction nucleotides: 15. V gene TRBV28 combines with J gene TRBJ2-3; 9 bases map to TRBD1. Input material: PBMCs. The sequence came from a male donor in good health and CMV-seropositive. The DNA for the CDR3 is TGTGCCAGCAGTACCATTTCTCCGGGACAGGGTGACACGCAGTATTTT. Protein: CASSTISPGQGDTQYF.